This T cell receptor (beta chain) was captured in a study of cytomegalovirus exposure and HLA in healthy donors. Overall study findings and caveats: The study labeled around 160 TCR beta chains cytomegalovirus-associated. 16,951 TCR beta sequences were associated with HLA alleles at 0.05 false discovery rate in a later analysis.

To note about this clone: Its antigen is currently unknown. Other nucleotide sequences in the sample specify the same CDR3.

PCR primers comprised 60 Vbeta and 13 Jbeta primers. Produced via immunoSEQ multiplex PCR; TCRdb's table is partial and in-frame only. The sample totals 150,000 to 250,000 clones. This CDR3 is 12 amino acids long. The V end was cut by 0 bases, the J end by 7 bases, with 7 bases between. The germline gives CDR1 GTSNPN, CDR2 SVGIG (reference sequence). The chain links TRBV30 to TRBJ1-5; D is undetermined. Sequencing was performed on PBMCs. This sequence originates from a boy aged 5-17 years in good health and CMV-seronegative. CDR3 nucleotide sequence: TGTGCCTGGAGTGTTCGCGGGCAGCCCCAGCATTTT. Residues: CAWSVRGQPQHF.